The rows below give T cell receptor beta chains drawn from one sample of a study of cytomegalovirus exposure and HLA in healthy donors. Some clones are missing from TCRdb's copy, which holds only in-frame ones; the method was immunoSEQ multiplex PCR. In the table there are approximately 250,000 clones, approximately 81% of which are singletons. Source material: PBMCs. The receptor set was obtained from a girl aged 2-15 years in good health and CMV-seronegative. Both conserved end residues are part of each CDR3. The order of the fields is clone size, V gene, J gene, D gene, CDR3 DNA, CDR3 protein. D genes are given only for firm matches. Clone size, where shown, is once, few, many, or a class for clones that have expanded.

>.|TRBV6-1|TRBJ2-3|.
TGTGCCAGCAGTGTCGGGACACGTCGCACAGATACGCAGTATTTT
CASSVGTRRTDTQYF
>.|TRBV30|TRBJ1-1|.
TGTGCCTGGACGTCGGGAGTTGGCACTGAAGCTTTCTTT
CAWTSGVGTEAFF
>.|TRBV5-4|TRBJ2-1|.
TGTGCCAGCAGCTTGGGCGAACCAAGCATTGAGCAGTTCTTC
CASSLGEPSIEQFF
>.|TRBV10-2|TRBJ2-7|.
TGCGCCAGCACCGAGGGTCTCTACTACGAGCAGTACTTC
CASTEGLYYEQYF
>.|TRBV10-1|TRBJ2-5|.
TGCGCCAGCAGTGGAAGCGGGTCAACGTACTTC
CASSGSGSTYF
>few|TRBV13|TRBJ2-1|TRBD2
TGTGCCAGCAGCTTAGCGTTGATCGGACTAGATGTCAATGAGCAGTTCTTC
CASSLALIGLDVNEQFF
>.|TRBV7-9|TRBJ2-1|.
TGTGCCAGCAGCTTATCCCTAGTCTCCGGCAATGAGCAGTTCTTC
CASSLSLVSGNEQFF
>.|TRBV15|TRBJ2-3|TRBD2
TGTGCCACCAGCAGAGTCCCCCCGACTAGCGGGATGGTAGTAGATACGCAGTATTTT
CATSRVPPTSGMVVDTQYF
>few|TRBV9|TRBJ2-1|TRBD2
TGTGCCAGCAGCGTAGTTGGGGGGGGACGGAATGAGCAGTTCTTC
CASSVVGGGRNEQFF
>once|TRBV6-4|TRBJ2-4|.
TGTGCCAGCAGTGACTCCTACCTTTTTTCCGTAGCCAAAAACATTCAGTACTTC
CASSDSYLFSVAKNIQYF
>.|TRBV7-6|TRBJ1-1|TRBD1
TGTGCCAGCAGCCCCTCCGGGACAGGGGCAATTGAAGCTTTCTTT
CASSPSGTGAIEAFF
>.|TRBV30|TRBJ2-3|TRBD2
TGTGCCTTACTAGCGGGAAACACAGATACGCAGTATTTT
CALLAGNTDTQYF
>.|TRBV7-9|TRBJ1-2|.
TGTGCCAGCAGCTCCCGAACCGCGATCAGGGCCTATGGCTACACCTTC
CASSSRTAIRAYGYTF
>.|TRBV6-1|TRBJ1-5|.
TGTGCCAGCAGTGAGTACGGGTTCGGGGGATATAGCAATCAGCCCCAGCATTTT
CASSEYGFGGYSNQPQHF
>few|TRBV2|TRBJ1-1|.
TGTGCCAGCAGTGACTACACTGAAGCTTTCTTT
CASSDYTEAFF
>.|TRBV25-1|TRBJ1-2|TRBD1
TGTGCCAGCAGTTCAGGGGGCAACTATGGCTACACCTTC
CASSSGGNYGYTF
>.|TRBV7-2|TRBJ2-1|TRBD2
TGTGCCAGCAGCCGGACTAGCGGGAATAGGTACAATGAGCAGTTCTTC
CASSRTSGNRYNEQFF
>.|TRBV7-9|TRBJ1-6|TRBD1
TGTGCCAGCAGCACAGGACAGGGGGCAGATAATTCACCCCTCCACTTT
CASSTGQGADNSPLHF
>few|TRBV5-1|TRBJ2-2|TRBD2
TGCGCCAGCAGCGGGAGGGCGGGATCAGAGAACACCGGGGAGCTGTTTTTT
CASSGRAGSENTGELFF
>.|TRBV10-3|TRBJ2-5|TRBD2
TGTGCCATCAGTGAGGAGCGGGGAGGAGAAGAGACCCAGTACTTC
CAISEERGGEETQYF
>.|TRBV19|TRBJ1-5|TRBD1
TGTGCCAGTAGTATAGGGGGACAGGGGTTTGGGAGTCAGCCCCAGCATTTT
CASSIGGQGFGSQPQHF
>.|TRBV5-1|TRBJ2-7|TRBD1
TGCGCCAGCAGGCTCGGGACAGGAAATAACGAGCAGTACTTC
CASRLGTGNNEQYF
>.|TRBV19|TRBJ1-1|.
TGTGCCAGTAATCTGGCGGGGAACACTGAAGCTTTCTTT
CASNLAGNTEAFF
>few|TRBV7-2|TRBJ2-2|TRBD2
TGTGCCAGCAGCTTAGTCGGCGGGGGGCAGGGCGGGGAGCTGTTTTTT
CASSLVGGGQGGELFF
>.|TRBV5-1|TRBJ2-1|TRBD2
TGCGCCAGCAGCCTCACGGCCGGGGGGAAGTACAATGAGCAGTTCTTC
CASSLTAGGKYNEQFF
>.|TRBV11-2|TRBJ2-7|TRBD2
TGTGCCAGCAGCTCACTAGCGGGAGGCTACGAGCAGTACTTC
CASSSLAGGYEQYF